This T cell receptor (beta chain) was sequenced during a study of monozygotic twins with inflammatory bowel disease. Findings and limits, study-wide: Twins with IBD had fewer clonotypes in common with others than healthy twins, particularly during disease activity.

Every TCR library consumed approximately 3,500 ng of total RNA. TCRdb re-called the 5' RACE reads, yielding one record per CDR3 amino acid sequence without DNA. Its table lists about 160,000 distinct CDR3 sequences. With respect to this clonotype: As yet, its antigen is unknown.

RNA in its total form was extracted from whole blood, and T cells were not sorted. CDR1 is SGHRS and CDR2 is YFSETQ in the germline V gene. CDR3 size: 15 residues. The sequencing input was blood. The sequence derives from a human donor with ulcerative colitis or Crohn's disease, or a healthy co-twin of an affected twin (not recorded which). The V and J genes are TRBV5-1 and TRBJ2-7; TCRdb indicates TRBD2, and absent DNA this call remains unverified. The CDR3 spells CASSREGSASYEQYF. Looking up the rest from reference TRBV5-1 and TRBJ2-7 gives the full variable domain: KAGVTQTPRYLIKTRGQQVTLSCSPISGHRSVSWYQQTPGQGLQFLFEYFSETQRNKGNFPGRFSGRQFSNSRSEMNVSTLELGDSALYLCASSREGSASYEQYFGPGTRLTVT.